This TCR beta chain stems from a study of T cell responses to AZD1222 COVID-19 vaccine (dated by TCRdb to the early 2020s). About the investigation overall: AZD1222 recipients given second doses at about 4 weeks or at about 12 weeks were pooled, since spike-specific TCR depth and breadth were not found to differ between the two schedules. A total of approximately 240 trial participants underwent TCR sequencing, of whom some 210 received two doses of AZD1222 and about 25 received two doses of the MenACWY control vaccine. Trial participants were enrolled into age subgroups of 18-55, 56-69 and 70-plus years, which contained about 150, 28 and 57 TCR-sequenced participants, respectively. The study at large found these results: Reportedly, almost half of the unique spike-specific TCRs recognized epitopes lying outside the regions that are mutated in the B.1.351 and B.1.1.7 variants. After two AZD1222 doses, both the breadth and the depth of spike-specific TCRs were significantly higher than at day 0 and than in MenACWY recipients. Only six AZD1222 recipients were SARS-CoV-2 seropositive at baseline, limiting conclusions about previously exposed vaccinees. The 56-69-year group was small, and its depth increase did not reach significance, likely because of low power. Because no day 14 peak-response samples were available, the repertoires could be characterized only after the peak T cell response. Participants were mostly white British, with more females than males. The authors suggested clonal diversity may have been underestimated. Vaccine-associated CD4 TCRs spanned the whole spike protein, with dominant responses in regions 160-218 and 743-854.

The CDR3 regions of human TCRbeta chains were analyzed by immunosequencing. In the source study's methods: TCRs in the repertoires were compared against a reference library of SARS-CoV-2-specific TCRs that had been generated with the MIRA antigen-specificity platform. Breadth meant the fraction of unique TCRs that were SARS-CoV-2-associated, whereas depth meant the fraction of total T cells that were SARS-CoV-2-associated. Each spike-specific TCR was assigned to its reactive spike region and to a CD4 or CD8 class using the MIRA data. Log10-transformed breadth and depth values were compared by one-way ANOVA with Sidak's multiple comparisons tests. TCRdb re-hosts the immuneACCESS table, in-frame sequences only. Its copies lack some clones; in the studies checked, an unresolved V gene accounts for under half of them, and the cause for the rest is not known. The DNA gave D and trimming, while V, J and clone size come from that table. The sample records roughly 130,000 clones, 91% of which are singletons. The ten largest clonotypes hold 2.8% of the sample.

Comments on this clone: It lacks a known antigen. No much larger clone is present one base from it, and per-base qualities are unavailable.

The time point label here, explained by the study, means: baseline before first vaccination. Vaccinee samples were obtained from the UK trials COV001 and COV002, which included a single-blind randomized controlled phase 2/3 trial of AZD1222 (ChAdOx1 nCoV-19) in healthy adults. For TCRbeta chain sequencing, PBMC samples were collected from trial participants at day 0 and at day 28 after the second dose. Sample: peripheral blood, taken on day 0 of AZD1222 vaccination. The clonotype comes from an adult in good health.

Read as DNA, the sequence is TGTGCCAGTACTGACAGGGGGGCCAGCGAGCAGTACTTC. Translated, it gives CASTDRGASEQYF. This chain is built from TRBV19 and TRBJ2-7; 9 nucleotides in the junction match TRBD1. CDR1 LNHDA and CDR2 SQIVND were looked up in the germline V gene (reference sequence). Counted from cysteine to phenylalanine, this CDR3 has 13 amino acids. Only the CDR3 DNA is retained, 39 bases long and in frame from the first base. From V the trimming removes 7 bases and from J it removes 6 bases, while the gene matches leave 7 bases of the junction unaccounted for.